The rows below give T cell receptor beta chains drawn from one sample of a study of shared clonotypes between healthy human individuals. Profiling relied on immunoSEQ multiplex PCR, and the TCRdb table lists in-frame clones only, not all of them. The data contain around 700,000 clones, more than 70% of them singletons. Material for sequencing was memory CD4+ T cells sorted from blood. The source is a woman aged 30 to 39 in good health. CDR3s include the opening cysteine and the closing phenylalanine or tryptophan. D genes are given only for firm matches. Clone sizes are given selectively: once, few, many, or a class where the clone is expanded.

>.|TRBJ1-2|.|TRBV4-1
TGCGCCAGCAGCCGGGAGCCCGGGACTGACCATGGCTACACCTTC
CASSREPGTDHGYTF
>.|TRBJ2-3|.|TRBV5-6
TGTGCCAGCAGCTTGGTCCGTACGCAGTATTTT
CASSLVRTQYF
>.|TRBJ2-7|.|TRBV7-9
TGTGCCAGCAGCCCCCTTGAGTCCCGGGCGCGCGGCTACGAGCAGTACTTC
CASSPLESRARGYEQYF
>.|TRBJ1-5|TRBD1|TRBV6-6
TGTGCCAGCAGTTCCGGACAGGGCAATCAGCCCCAGCATTTT
CASSSGQGNQPQHF
>.|TRBJ2-2|.|TRBV2
TGTGCCAGCTTAGGGGAGGCTAGCGTTACCGGGGAGCTGTTTTTT
CASLGEASVTGELFF
>once|TRBJ2-5|.|TRBV29-1
TGCAGCGTGGTGTACCAAGAGACCCAGTACTTC
CSVVYQETQYF
>.|TRBJ1-1|.|TRBV28
TGTGCCAGCAGTAGGACAGCTGAAGCTTTCTTT
CASSRTAEAFF
>few|TRBJ2-2|.|TRBV28
TGTGCCAGCATTAAAAGGGGGACCGGGGAGCTGTTTTTT
CASIKRGTGELFF
>.|TRBJ2-7|TRBD2|TRBV27
TGTGCCAGCAGTTTAAAGTCAGGGGGGACTAGCTCTACCTACGAGCAGTACTTC
CASSLKSGGTSSTYEQYF
>.|TRBJ1-2|.|TRBV5-8
TGTGCCAGCAGCTTGGCCTCGGGGGGAAGCTATGGCTACACCTTC
CASSLASGGSYGYTF
>.|TRBJ1-1|.|TRBV19
TGTGCCAGTAGTATTAGCTGGCCGAACACTGAAGCTTTCTTT
CASSISWPNTEAFF
>.|TRBJ2-4|.|TRBV4-1
TGCGCCAGCAGCCAAGGGAATCAGGGGTTGGTCAAAAACATTCAGTACTTC
CASSQGNQGLVKNIQYF
>.|TRBJ2-5|.|TRBV30
TGTGCCTGGAGCACCGGGACTGGGGAGACCCAGTACTTC
CAWSTGTGETQYF
>few|TRBJ1-3|.|TRBV5-1
TGCGCCAGCAGCCCCGGGACATCTGGAAACACCATATATTTT
CASSPGTSGNTIYF
>.|TRBJ2-1|.|TRBV19
TGTGCCAGTAGTTTAGGACAGAGGGCGGGTGGGAATGAGCAGTTCTTC
CASSLGQRAGGNEQFF
>few|TRBJ1-5|.|TRBV25-1
TGTGCCAGCAGTGGTGTCGGGGGCGGGCAGCCCCAGCATTTT
CASSGVGGGQPQHF
>.|TRBJ1-1|TRBD1|TRBV7-9
TGTGCCAGCAGCTCGAGGACAGGGGCTAGGGGAAACACTGAAGCTTTCTTT
CASSSRTGARGNTEAFF
>.|TRBJ2-7|TRBD2|TRBV2
TGTGCCAGCAGTATAAGCGGGAGGCCCTCCTACGAGCAGTACTTC
CASSISGRPSYEQYF
>.|TRBJ1-1|.|TRBV5-6
TGTGCCAGCAGCTTGTCGGACAGATTGAACACTGAAGCTTTCTTT
CASSLSDRLNTEAFF
>.|TRBJ2-5|TRBD2|TRBV4-1
TGCGCCAGCAGCCAACTGCCGGGACTAGCGGGAGCAAAGTACCAAGAGACCCAGTACTTC
CASSQLPGLAGAKYQETQYF
>many|TRBJ2-1|.|TRBV4-1
TGCGCCAGCAGCCATTTGACAACGTCCTACAATGAGCAGTTCTTC
CASSHLTTSYNEQFF
>.|TRBJ1-2|.|TRBV7-9
TGTGCCAGCAGCCCCGCTTCGGGCAGTAACTATGGCTACACCTTC
CASSPASGSNYGYTF
>.|TRBJ1-1|.|TRBV4-2
TGTGCCAGCAGCCTCGAGTTCCAGGGGAGCGCTGAAGCTTTCTTT
CASSLEFQGSAEAFF
>.|TRBJ2-1|.|TRBV7-9
TGTGCCAGCAGCTTAGGTGGGAGTAGCAATGAGCAGTTCTTC
CASSLGGSSNEQFF
>.|TRBJ1-1|TRBD1|TRBV27
TGTGCCAGCAGTCCGCGGACAGGGGGCAAGAACACTGAAGCTTTCTTT
CASSPRTGGKNTEAFF
>.|TRBJ2-7|.|TRBV4-2
TGTGCCAGCAGCCAAGGGTCCGTAGAGGGGGTCGAGCAGTACTTC
CASSQGSVEGVEQYF
>few|TRBJ2-5|.|TRBV5-1
TGCGCCAGCAGCTTGGGGAACGGCGAGACCCAGTACTTC
CASSLGNGETQYF
>many|TRBJ2-6|.|TRBV2
TGTGCCAGCAGCCAGGGGTCGAAAGGGGCCAACGTCCTGACTTTC
CASSQGSKGANVLTF
>.|TRBJ2-7|.|TRBV20-1
TGCAGTGCTACTCTTGGCGCCAAGCAGTACTTC
CSATLGAKQYF
>.|TRBJ2-1|.|TRBV7-9
TGTGCCAGCAGCTTAGGCCAAAGCGGGCAGTTCTTC
CASSLGQSGQFF
>.|TRBJ2-7|TRBD1|TRBV5-1
TGCGCCAGCAGCCCCACCGGGGACAGGGCCTCCTACGAGCAGTACTTC
CASSPTGDRASYEQYF
>.|TRBJ2-1|.|TRBV13
TGTGCCAGCAGCTACCCGGGATATGAGCAGTTCTTC
CASSYPGYEQFF
>once|TRBJ2-7|.|TRBV10-3
TGTGCCATCAGTGGCCCAGGGATCAACGAGCAGTACTTC
CAISGPGINEQYF
>.|TRBJ2-2|.|TRBV7-8
TGTGCCAGCAGCTTAGATATCGTTGGGGTTTTGGGCACCGGGGAGCTGTTTTTT
CASSLDIVGVLGTGELFF
>.|TRBJ2-5|TRBD2|TRBV5-4
TGTGCCAGCAGCCGAGCGGGAGCAGTTTTAGAGACCCAGTACTTC
CASSRAGAVLETQYF
>.|TRBJ1-3|TRBD1|TRBV28
TGTGCCAGCAGCTCCGTCGGACAGGTCTCTGGAAACACCATATATTTT
CASSSVGQVSGNTIYF
>many|TRBJ2-6|.|TRBV2
TGTGCCAGCAGTGAAGGGGTGGCGGGGACCAAAAACGTCCTGACTTTC
CASSEGVAGTKNVLTF
>.|TRBJ1-4|.|TRBV29-1
TGCAGCGTTCTTGCAACTAATGAAAAACTGTTTTTT
CSVLATNEKLFF